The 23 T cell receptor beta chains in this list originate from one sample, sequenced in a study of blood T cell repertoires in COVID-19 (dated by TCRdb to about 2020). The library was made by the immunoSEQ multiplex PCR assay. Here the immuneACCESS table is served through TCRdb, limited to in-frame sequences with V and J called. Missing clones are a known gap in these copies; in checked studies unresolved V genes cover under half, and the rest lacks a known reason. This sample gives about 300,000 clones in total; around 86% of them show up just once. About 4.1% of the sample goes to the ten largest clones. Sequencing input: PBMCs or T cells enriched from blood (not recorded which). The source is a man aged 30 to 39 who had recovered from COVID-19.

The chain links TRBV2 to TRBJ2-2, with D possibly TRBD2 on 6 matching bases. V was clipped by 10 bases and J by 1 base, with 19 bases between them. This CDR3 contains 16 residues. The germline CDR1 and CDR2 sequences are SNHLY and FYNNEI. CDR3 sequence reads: CAITPGSSVNTGELFF. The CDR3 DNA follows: TGTGCCATTACACCCGGCTCTAGCGTGAACACCGGGGAGCTGTTTTTT. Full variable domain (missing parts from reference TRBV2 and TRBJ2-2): EPEVTQTPSHQVTQMGQEVILRCVPISNHLYFYWYRQILGQKVEFLVSFYNNEISEKSEIFDDQFSVERPDGSNFTLKIRSTKLEDSAMYFCAITPGSSVNTGELFFGEGSRLTVL.

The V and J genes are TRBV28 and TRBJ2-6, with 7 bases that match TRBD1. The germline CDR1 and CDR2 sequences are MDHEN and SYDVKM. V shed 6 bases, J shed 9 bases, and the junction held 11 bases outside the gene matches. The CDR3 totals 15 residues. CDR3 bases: TGTGCCAGCAGAGAGCCTACAGGGGATGTCAACGTCCTGACTTTC. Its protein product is CASREPTGDVNVLTF.

CDR3 sequence reads: CAISEWSAPGDTQYF. CDR3 bases: TGTGCCATCAGTGAGTGGAGCGCCCCTGGGGATACGCAGTATTTT. The chain joins TRBV10-3 to TRBJ2-3; no definite D call. Germline loops: CDR1 ENHRY, CDR2 SYGVKD. With 1 base removed from V and 6 bases from J, the gap between germline ends came to 14 bases. The CDR3 extends over 15 amino acids.

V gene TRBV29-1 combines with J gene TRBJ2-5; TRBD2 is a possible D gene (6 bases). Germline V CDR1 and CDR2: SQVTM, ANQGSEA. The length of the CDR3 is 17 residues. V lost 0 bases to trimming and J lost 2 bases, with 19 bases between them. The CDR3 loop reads CSVEDKLYADYQETQYF. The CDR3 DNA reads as TGCAGCGTTGAAGATAAATTGTACGCGGACTATCAAGAGACCCAGTACTTC.

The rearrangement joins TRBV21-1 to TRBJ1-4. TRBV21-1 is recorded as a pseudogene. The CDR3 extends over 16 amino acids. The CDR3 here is CASSKDREMEKPKLFF. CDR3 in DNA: TGTGCCAGCAGCAAAGACCGGGAAATGGAGAAACCAAAACTGTTTTTT.

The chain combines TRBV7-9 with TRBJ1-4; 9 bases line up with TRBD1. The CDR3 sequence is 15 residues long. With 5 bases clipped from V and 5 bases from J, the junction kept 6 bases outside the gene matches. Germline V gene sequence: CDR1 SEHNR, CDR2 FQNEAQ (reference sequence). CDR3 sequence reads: CASSPPGQGNEKLFF. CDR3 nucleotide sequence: TGTGCCAGCAGCCCGCCGGGACAGGGAAATGAAAAACTGTTTTTT.

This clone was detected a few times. The CDR3: CASRPQSTNTEAFF. The DNA of the CDR3 is TGTGCCAGTAGGCCACAGTCAACGAACACTGAAGCTTTCTTT. The V call is TRBV19, the J call TRBJ1-1; D call uncertain. Germline CDR1 reads LNHDA; CDR2 reads SQIVND (reference sequence). Trimming took off 6 bases at V and 1 base at J, with 12 bases between the two ends. This CDR3 has 14 residues.

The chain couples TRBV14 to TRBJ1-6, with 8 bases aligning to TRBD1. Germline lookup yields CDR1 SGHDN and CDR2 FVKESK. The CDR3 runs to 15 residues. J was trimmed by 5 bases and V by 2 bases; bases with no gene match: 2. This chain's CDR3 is CASSQNRGNNSPLHF. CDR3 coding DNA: TGTGCCAGCAGCCAAAACAGGGGGAATAATTCACCCCTCCACTTT.

The CDR3 sequence: CASRDAWVTGNTIYF. The CDR3 DNA follows: TGCGCCAGCAGAGACGCTTGGGTGACAGGAAACACCATATATTTT. The chain carries TRBV4-1 and TRBJ1-3; D call uncertain. The CDR3 is 15 residues long. The V end was cut by 6 bases, the J end by 4 bases, with 16 bases between. Germline loops: CDR1 MGHRA, CDR2 YSYEKL.

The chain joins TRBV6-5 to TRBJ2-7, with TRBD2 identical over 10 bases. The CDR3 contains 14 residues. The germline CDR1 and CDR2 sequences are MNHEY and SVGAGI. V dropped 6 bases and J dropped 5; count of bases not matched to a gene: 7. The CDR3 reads CASSNERGGDEQYF. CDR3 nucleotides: TGTGCCAGCAGCAATGAGCGGGGGGGGGACGAGCAGTACTTC.

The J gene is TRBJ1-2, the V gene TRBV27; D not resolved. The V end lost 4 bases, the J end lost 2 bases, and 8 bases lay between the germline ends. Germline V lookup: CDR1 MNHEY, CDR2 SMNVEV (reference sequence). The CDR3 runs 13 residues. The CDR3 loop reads CASSSTGNYGYTF. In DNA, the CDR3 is TGTGCCAGCAGTTCCACGGGGAACTATGGCTACACCTTC.

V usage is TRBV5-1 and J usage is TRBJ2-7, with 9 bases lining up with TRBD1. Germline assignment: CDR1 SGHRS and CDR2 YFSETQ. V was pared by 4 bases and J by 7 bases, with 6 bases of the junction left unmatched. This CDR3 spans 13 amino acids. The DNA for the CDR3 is TGCGCCAGCAGCCTCGGGACAGGGCGAGAGCAGTACTTC. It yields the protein CASSLGTGREQYF.

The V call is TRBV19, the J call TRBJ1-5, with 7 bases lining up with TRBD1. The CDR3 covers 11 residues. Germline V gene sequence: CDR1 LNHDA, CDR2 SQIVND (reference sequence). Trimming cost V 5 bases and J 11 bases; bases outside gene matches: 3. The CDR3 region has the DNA TGTGCCAGTAGTCTCAGGGGGTCCCAGCATTTT. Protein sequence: CASSLRGSQHF.

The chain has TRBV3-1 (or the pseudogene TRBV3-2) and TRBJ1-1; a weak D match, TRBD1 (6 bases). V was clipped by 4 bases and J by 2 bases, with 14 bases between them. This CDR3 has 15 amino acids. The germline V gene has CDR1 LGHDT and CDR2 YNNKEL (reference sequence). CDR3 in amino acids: CASSPFPGANTEAFF. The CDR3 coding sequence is TGTGCCAGCAGCCCATTCCCAGGGGCAAACACTGAAGCTTTCTTT.

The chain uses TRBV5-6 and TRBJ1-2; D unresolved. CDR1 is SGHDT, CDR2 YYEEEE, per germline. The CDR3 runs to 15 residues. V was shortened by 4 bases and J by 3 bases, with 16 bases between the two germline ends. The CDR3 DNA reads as TGTGCCAGCAGCCCGGTCAGGATTATGGACTATGGCTACACCTTC. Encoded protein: CASSPVRIMDYGYTF.

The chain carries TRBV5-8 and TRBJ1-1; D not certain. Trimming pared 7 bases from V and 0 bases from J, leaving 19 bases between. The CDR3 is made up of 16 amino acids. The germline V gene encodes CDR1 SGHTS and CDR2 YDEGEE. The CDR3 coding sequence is TGTGCCAGCCCCTCGGGCGCGGGAGCCATGAACACTGAAGCTTTCTTT. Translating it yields CASPSGAGAMNTEAFF.

The CDR3 spells CASSPPFSDTQYF. The CDR3 region has the DNA TGTGCCAGCTCACCACCCTTTAGCGATACGCAGTATTTT. This rearrangement joins TRBV18 to TRBJ2-3; no firm D call. CDR3 length: 13 residues. CDR1 and CDR2 (germline): KGHSH, LQKENI. V lost 0 bases and J lost 6, with 7 bases in between.

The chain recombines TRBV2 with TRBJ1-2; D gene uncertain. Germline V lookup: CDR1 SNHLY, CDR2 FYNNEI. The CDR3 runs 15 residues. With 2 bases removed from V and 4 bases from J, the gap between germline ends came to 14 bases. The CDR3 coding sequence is TGTGCCAGCAGTGAACCTCGCGGGGTGGGCTATGGCTACACCTTC. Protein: CASSEPRGVGYGYTF.

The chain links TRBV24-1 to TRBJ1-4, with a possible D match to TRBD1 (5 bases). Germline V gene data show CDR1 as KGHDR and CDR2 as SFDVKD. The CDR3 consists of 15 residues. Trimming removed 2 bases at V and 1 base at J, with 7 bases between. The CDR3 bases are TGTGCCACCAGTGATTCGCAGGGAACTAATGAAAAACTGTTTTTT. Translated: CATSDSQGTNEKLFF.

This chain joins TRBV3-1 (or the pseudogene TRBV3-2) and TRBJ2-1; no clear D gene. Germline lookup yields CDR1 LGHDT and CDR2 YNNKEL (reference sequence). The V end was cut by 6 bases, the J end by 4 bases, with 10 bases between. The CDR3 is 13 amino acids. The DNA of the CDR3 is TGTGCCAGCAGGCCTAGTTTGTACAATGAGCAGTTCTTC. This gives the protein CASRPSLYNEQFF.

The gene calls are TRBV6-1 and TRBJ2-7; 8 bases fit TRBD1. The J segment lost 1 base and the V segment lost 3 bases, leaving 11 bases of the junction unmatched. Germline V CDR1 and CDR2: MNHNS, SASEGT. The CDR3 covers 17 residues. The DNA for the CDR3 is TGTGCCAGCAGTGACTATCTTACCGGGACAGGTTCCTACGAGCAGTACTTC. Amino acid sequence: CASSDYLTGTGSYEQYF.

CDR3 bases: TGCGCCAGCACCACCGCGGGGGCCGCGAGTTCACCCCTCCACTTT. Protein: CASTTAGAASSPLHF. The chain links TRBV4-1 to TRBJ1-6; D perhaps matches TRBD1 (6 bases). In germline, CDR1 is MGHRA, CDR2 YSYEKL. The ends were cut back, 7 bases at V and 9 bases at J, with 19 bases in the middle. The CDR3 consists of 15 residues.

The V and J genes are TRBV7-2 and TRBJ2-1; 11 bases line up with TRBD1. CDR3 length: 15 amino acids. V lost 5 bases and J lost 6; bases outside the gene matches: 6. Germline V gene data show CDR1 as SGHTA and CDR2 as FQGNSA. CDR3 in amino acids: CASSPGQGASNEQFF. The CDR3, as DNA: TGTGCCAGCAGCCCAGGACAGGGGGCTTCCAATGAGCAGTTCTTC.